The 29 T cell receptor beta chains listed next were all sequenced from one sample in a study of T cells after yellow fever vaccination. TCRdb re-analysed the 5' RACE reads in MiXCR, keeping a single row per CDR3 protein. The sample holds about 170,000 distinct CDR3 sequences, approximately 9.9% seen once. Specimen: CD8+ T cells sorted from PBMCs, collected 15 days after the yellow fever booster vaccination. The receptors here all came from a man between 18 and 29 years old who received the YFV17D yellow fever vaccine.

This clonotype was seen a few times. The J gene is TRBJ2-2, the V gene TRBV27, with D hard to call. The germline CDR1 and CDR2 sequences are MNHEY and SMNVEV (reference sequence). Trimming shortened V by 6 bases and J by 3 bases, and 8 bases separated the two germline ends. The CDR3 is 13 amino acids. CDR3 sequence reads: CASSRTDTGELFF. In DNA, the CDR3 is TGTGCCAGCAGCCGGACGGACACCGGGGAGCTGTTTTTT.

This clonotype was observed a handful of times. A much larger clone differs from this one at a single base, so this may be a read error. The V gene is TRBV11-1, the J gene TRBJ2-3, with TRBD1 identical over 8 bases. CDR1 SGHAT and CDR2 FQDESV come from the germline V gene (reference sequence). This CDR3 is 15 amino acids long. Trimming took 1 base from V and 2 from J; bases not matched to a gene: 2. The CDR3 loop reads CASSLGDRSTDTQYF. Written as DNA, the CDR3 is TGTGCCAGCAGCTTAGGGGACAGGTCCACAGATACGCAGTATTTT.

This clonotype was found many times. The rearrangement uses TRBV6-5 and TRBJ2-1; D is unresolved. Trimming took 3 bases from V and 7 from J, leaving 7 bases between them. This CDR3 is 12 amino acids long. The germline V gene encodes CDR1 MNHEY and CDR2 SVGAGI. The CDR3 DNA sequence: TGTGCCAGCAGTTATGGTGGGAATGAGCAGTTCTTC. It codes for CASSYGGNEQFF.

This clonotype was seen repeatedly, ten times or more. The rearrangement joins TRBV30 to TRBJ2-7; 14 bases agree with TRBD2. The germline gives CDR1 GTSNPN, CDR2 SVGIG (reference sequence). This CDR3 is built from 15 residues. J was trimmed by 4 bases and V by 3 bases; bases with no gene match: 5. CDR3 in amino acids: CAWSMGLAGVYEQYF. In DNA, the CDR3 is TGTGCCTGGAGCATGGGACTAGCGGGGGTGTACGAGCAGTACTTC.

This clonotype was counted many times. This chain uses TRBV4-1 with TRBJ2-5, with a tentative D call TRBD2 (6 bases). CDR1 is MGHRA, CDR2 YSYEKL, per germline. CDR3 length equals 15 residues. Trimming stripped 4 bases from V and 0 bases from J, with 12 bases between. CDR3 residues: CASSPFGGNQETQYF. CDR3 nucleotides: TGCGCCAGCAGCCCCTTCGGCGGGAACCAAGAGACCCAGTACTTC.

V usage is TRBV11-2 and J usage is TRBJ2-1; 8 bases are shared with TRBD2. CDR1 is SGHAT and CDR2 is FQNNGV in the germline V gene. Trimming cost V 3 bases and J 6 bases; bases outside gene matches: 10. The CDR3 spans 16 residues. The CDR3 region has the DNA TGTGCCAGCAGCTTTTCGAGCGGGGGCCTTCTCAATGAGCAGTTCTTC. Translated: CASSFSSGGLLNEQFF.

V is TRBV7-9 and J is TRBJ2-5, with D tentatively TRBD2 (7 bases). In germline, CDR1 is SEHNR, CDR2 FQNEAQ (reference sequence). The CDR3 spans 15 residues. The germline V and J ends were trimmed by 2 bases and 1 base, with 11 bases remaining between them. For the CDR3, the DNA is TGTGCCAGCAGCTTATTGGGGGGGCTCCAAGAGACCCAGTACTTC. Its protein product is CASSLLGGLQETQYF.

This chain connects TRBV10-3 to TRBJ2-3; 7 nucleotides align to TRBD2. Trimming cost V 6 bases and J 2 bases; bases outside gene matches: 8. The CDR3 has 15 amino acids. Germline V lookup: CDR1 ENHRY, CDR2 SYGVKD. The CDR3 loop reads CAISSTGGVTDTQYF. The DNA of the CDR3 is TGTGCCATCAGCTCGACGGGGGGAGTCACAGATACGCAGTATTTT.

The rearrangement links TRBV5-8 to TRBJ1-1, with unresolved D. With 0 bases removed from V and 1 base from J, the gap between germline ends came to 4 bases. Germline-derived CDR1 and CDR2 are SGHTS and YDEGEE. This CDR3 has 13 residues. This CDR3 is CASSLVANTEAFF. For the CDR3, the DNA is TGTGCCAGCAGCTTGGTGGCGAACACTGAAGCTTTCTTT.

This clonotype was seen a handful of times. This chain links TRBV29-1 with TRBJ1-4; 10 bases line up with TRBD1. Germline CDR1 SQVTM, CDR2 ANQGSEA. Trimming cost V 7 bases and J 7 bases; bases outside gene matches: 6. This CDR3 is built from 13 residues. The CDR3 region is CSAGTGDSEKLFF. DNA of the CDR3: TGCAGCGCTGGGACAGGGGATAGTGAAAAACTGTTTTTT.

This clonotype was observed a handful of times. The chain uses TRBV7-9 and TRBJ1-1; 10 bases are shared with TRBD1. Germline CDR1 reads SEHNR; CDR2 reads FQNEAQ (reference sequence). The CDR3 runs 18 residues. V lost 1 base and J lost 5; bases outside the gene matches: 13. The CDR3 protein is CASSLVDRGGPGGTEAFF. The CDR3 DNA follows: TGTGCCAGCAGCTTAGTGGACAGGGGGGGCCCTGGTGGGACTGAAGCTTTCTTT.

This chain connects TRBV5-1 to TRBJ2-5; 8 positions match TRBD1. CDR1 is SGHRS, CDR2 YFSETQ, per germline. V gave up 1 base and J gave up 5 bases; unmatched junction bases: 4. This CDR3 comprises 14 residues. This CDR3 reads CASSLLGQVETQYF. CDR3 bases: TGCGCCAGCAGCTTGCTGGGACAGGTGGAGACCCAGTACTTC.

This clonotype was seen more than once but under ten times. The chain uses TRBV6-1 and TRBJ1-2; D unresolved. Germline-derived CDR1 and CDR2 are MNHNS and SASEGT. V was shortened by 4 bases and J by 7 bases, with 19 bases between the two germline ends. The CDR3 has 15 residues. DNA of the CDR3: TGTGCCAGCAGTGGGACTGTAACCACTGTTGTTGGCTACACCTTC. Amino acids: CASSGTVTTVVGYTF.

This clonotype was seen a handful of times. V gene TRBV12-3 or TRBV12-4 combines with J gene TRBJ2-2, with D possibly being TRBD1 (5 bases). The CDR3 runs 16 residues. Trimming removed 3 bases at V and 1 base at J, with 12 bases between. The CDR3 DNA sequence: TGTGCCAGCAGTTTCGTTAACACAGGGAACACCGGGGAGCTGTTTTTT. Its protein product is CASSFVNTGNTGELFF.

The table lists this clonotype with a few counts. This chain links TRBV6-2 or TRBV6-3 with TRBJ2-1; D remains ambiguous. Germline V gives CDR1 MNHEY, CDR2 SVGEGT. The CDR3 sequence is 15 residues long. V gave up 8 bases and J gave up 4 bases, with 18 bases separating them. CDR3 in DNA: TGTGCCAGCGAAAAGCTCACGATGGGGTACAATGAGCAGTTCTTC. Protein sequence: CASEKLTMGYNEQFF.

The CDR3 DNA sequence: TGTGCCAGCAGCTTGGAGGACCGTGGGACCCAGTACTTC. Translated, it gives CASSLEDRGTQYF. This rearrangement joins TRBV5-6 to TRBJ2-5; D not resolved. Germline CDR1 and CDR2: SGHDT and YYEEEE. Trimming took off 0 bases at V and 7 bases at J, with 10 bases between the two ends. The length of the CDR3 is 13 residues.

The chain carries TRBV6-6 and TRBJ1-6, with 10 positions matching TRBD1. The CDR3 has 15 amino acids. The V gene end was trimmed by 5 bases and the J gene end by 9 bases; junction bases not matched to a gene: 7. CDR1 is MNHNY, CDR2 SVGAGI, per germline (reference sequence). Here the CDR3 reads CASSPRTGGVSPLHF. CDR3 nucleotides: TGTGCCAGCAGTCCCCGGACAGGGGGTGTTTCACCCCTCCACTTT.

This clonotype was detected only a few times. The chain combines TRBV4-1 with TRBJ1-5; D possibly corresponds to TRBD1 (5 bases). V lost 6 bases, J lost 0 bases, and 12 bases lay in between. Germline loops: CDR1 MGHRA, CDR2 YSYEKL. There are 15 residues in the CDR3. As DNA, the CDR3 is TGCGCCAGCAGTTCCAGGGCGGTTAGCAATCAGCCCCAGCATTTT. It specifies CASSSRAVSNQPQHF.

V and J are TRBV4-1 and TRBJ2-7; D is undetermined. CDR3 length equals 14 residues. V lost 1 base and J lost 0, with 7 bases in between. CDR1 MGHRA and CDR2 YSYEKL come from the germline V gene. CDR3 in amino acids: CASSQGHFSYEQYF. In DNA, the CDR3 is TGCGCCAGCAGCCAAGGACACTTCTCCTACGAGCAGTACTTC.

Judged by abundance, this clonotype is medium-sized. The chain employs TRBV6-6 and TRBJ2-5; maybe TRBD2 (7 bases). CDR1 is MNHNY and CDR2 is SVGAGI in the germline V gene (reference sequence). CDR3 size: 15 residues. V dropped 7 bases and J dropped 5 bases, with 20 bases sitting between them. This CDR3 reads CASTQLPRGGETQYF. In DNA, the CDR3 is TGTGCCAGCACTCAGCTCCCTAGGGGGGGGGAGACCCAGTACTTC.

For this clonotype: An end of the junction does not agree with germline; a read error may underlie this. The chain has TRBV6-5 and TRBJ2-6; 8 bases align to TRBD1. This CDR3 has 16 residues. CDR1 and CDR2 (germline): MNHEY, SVGAGI. The CDR3 coding sequence is TGTGCCACCAGTGGTACAGGGGGCTCTGGGGCCAACGTCCTGACTTTC. Translation gives CATSGTGGSGANVLTF.

A few counts support this clonotype. The chain joins TRBV9 to TRBJ1-4; D gene ambiguous. The V end was cut by 4 bases, the J end by 0 bases, with 10 bases between. The CDR3 loop spans 15 amino acids. The germline V gene has CDR1 SGDLS and CDR2 YYNGEE. The CDR3 DNA follows: TGTGCCAGCAGCCCCATCGGGACAACTAATGAAAAACTGTTTTTT. This encodes CASSPIGTTNEKLFF.

This clonotype showed up just a few times. Written as DNA, the CDR3 is TGTGCCAGCACCTCGTCCCGGGACATCCGCAATCAGCCCCAGCATTTT. Translating it yields CASTSSRDIRNQPQHF. V is TRBV6-2 or TRBV6-3 and J is TRBJ1-5; D is possibly TRBD1 (6 bases). CDR1 and CDR2 from the germline V gene are MNHEY and SVGEGT. The CDR3 length is 16 residues. V dropped 7 bases and J dropped 2 bases, with 18 bases sitting between them.

This clonotype was recorded at least ten times. The rearrangement uses TRBV4-2 and TRBJ1-1, with unresolved D. V gave up 0 bases and J gave up 1 base, with 3 bases separating them. Per germline, CDR1 LGHNA and CDR2 YNFKEQ. This CDR3 spans 13 amino acids. CDR3 coding DNA: TGTGCCAGCAGCCAAGAAAAGAACACTGAAGCTTTCTTT. As protein: CASSQEKNTEAFF.

The chain employs TRBV25-1 and TRBJ1-2; no firm D call. CDR1 and CDR2 (germline): MGHDK, SYGVNS. This CDR3 has 14 amino acids. Between the trimmed V and J ends, which lost 3 bases and 8 bases, there was a span of 16 bases. DNA of the CDR3: TGTGCCAGCAGTGACCGGCAGGCCGTAGGCGGCTACACCTTC. Amino acid sequence: CASSDRQAVGGYTF.

The chain recombines TRBV2 with TRBJ2-5; D remains unclear. Germline V CDR1 and CDR2: SNHLY, FYNNEI. Trimming removed 7 bases at V and 1 base at J, with 16 bases between. The CDR3 is 15 residues long. This CDR3 is CASIKGPYGQETQYF. In DNA, the CDR3 is TGTGCCAGCATAAAAGGCCCATACGGCCAAGAGACCCAGTACTTC.

The chain couples TRBV27 to TRBJ1-2, with no clear D. CDR1 and CDR2 from the germline V gene are MNHEY and SMNVEV (reference sequence). Between the trimmed V and J ends, which lost 4 bases and 6 bases, there was a span of 27 bases. The CDR3 loop spans 18 amino acids. The CDR3 here is CASSSSRYGGREYHGYTF. The DNA of the CDR3 is TGTGCCAGCAGTTCCTCACGATACGGTGGTCGGGAATACCATGGCTACACCTTC.

There are a few counts of this clonotype. The chain joins TRBV19 to TRBJ2-4, with D unresolved. CDR3 length equals 14 residues. Per germline, CDR1 LNHDA and CDR2 SQIVND (reference sequence). Trimming took 2 bases from V and 0 from J, leaving 5 bases between them. The CDR3 is CASSIKLAKNIQYF. CDR3 nucleotides: TGTGCCAGTAGTATAAAATTAGCCAAAAACATTCAGTACTTC.

The table lists this clonotype with a few counts. The chain links TRBV5-4 to TRBJ2-3; perhaps TRBD1 as D (5 bases). The CDR3 has 14 residues. Germline V gives CDR1 SGHNT, CDR2 YYREEE (reference sequence). V lost 0 bases and J lost 5, with 10 bases in between. The DNA for the CDR3 is TGTGCCAGCAGCTTGGGCAGGGCGTTAGATACGCAGTATTTT. Amino acid sequence: CASSLGRALDTQYF.